The rows below give T cell receptor beta chains drawn from one sample of a study of shared clonotypes between healthy human individuals. Profiled with immunoSEQ multiplex PCR; TCRdb holds only in-frame clones, not every one. This sample has 2 million to 2.5 million clones, with approximately 96% found just once. The sample taken for sequencing was naive CD4+ T cells sorted from blood. These receptors were collected from a man younger than 35 in good health. Each CDR3 is given with its conserved first and last residue. Fields, in order: D gene, CDR3 length, clone size, J gene, V gene, CDR3 DNA, CDR3 protein. D genes are given only for firm matches. Only some rows state a clone size, as once, few, many or a class for expanded clones.

TRBD1	16	-	TRBJ2-7	TRBV11-2	TGTGCCAGCACCTTAGGGGGCCTACTCCTACCCTACGAGCAGTACTTC	CASTLGGLLLPYEQYF
-	11	-	TRBJ1-4	TRBV20-1	TGCAGTGCTAGGTATAATGAAAAACTGTTTTTT	CSARYNEKLFF
TRBD1	16	-	TRBJ2-5	TRBV11-3	TGTGCCAGCAGCTCCGGCCGGGACAGGGGCGGCGAGACCCAGTACTTC	CASSSGRDRGGETQYF
TRBD2	15	-	TRBJ2-2	TRBV4-1	TGCGCCAGCAGCAGGGACCGGGGGGGCACCGGGGAGCTGTTTTTT	CASSRDRGGTGELFF
-	15	-	TRBJ2-1	TRBV5-1	TGCGCCAGCAGCTTCTCACTGAGCTCCTACAATGAGCAGTTCTTC	CASSFSLSSYNEQFF
-	13	-	TRBJ2-5	TRBV7-2	TGTGCCAGCAGCTTAGGAGTCCAAGAGACCCAGTACTTC	CASSLGVQETQYF
-	15	-	TRBJ1-1	TRBV9	TGTGCCAGCAGCGTAGGTAGGACCATGAACACTGAAGCTTTCTTT	CASSVGRTMNTEAFF
-	14	-	TRBJ2-5	TRBV7-2	TGTGCCAGCAGCTTAGGGCGGAATCAAGAGACCCAGTACTTC	CASSLGRNQETQYF
TRBD1	15	-	TRBJ1-5	TRBV30	TGTGCCTGGAGCCCCGGGGGGGACAGTAATCAGCCCCAGCATTTT	CAWSPGGDSNQPQHF
-	12	once	TRBJ2-1	TRBV29-1	TGCAGCGTTGGTCAGCCTCCCAATGAGCAGTTCTTC	CSVGQPPNEQFF
-	16	-	TRBJ2-3	TRBV25-1	TGTGCCAGCAGTGAAGGGGGCAGAACCTGGAAAGATACGCAGTATTTT	CASSEGGRTWKDTQYF
-	15	few	TRBJ1-6	TRBV4-2	TGTGCCAGCAGCCAAGAGGGCCAGGGGTACTCACCCCTCCACTTT	CASSQEGQGYSPLHF
-	15	-	TRBJ2-7	TRBV5-5	TGTGCCAGCAGCTTGGAGCCTGGCAGGGTGAGCGAGCAGTACTTC	CASSLEPGRVSEQYF
-	15	-	TRBJ2-2	TRBV5-1	TGCGCCAGCAGCCCGGGACGGCCGAACACCGGGGAGCTGTTTTTT	CASSPGRPNTGELFF
-	11	-	TRBJ2-1	TRBV28	TGTGCCAGCAGTACCCCCAATGAGCAGTTCTTC	CASSTPNEQFF
-	13	-	TRBJ1-2	TRBV6-5	TGTGCCAGCAGCCGGGACGGACTCTATGGCTACACCTTC	CASSRDGLYGYTF
-	16	-	TRBJ1-4	TRBV5-6	TGTGCCAGCAGCTTGCGCGGGTGGGAAAGAAGTGAAAAACTGTTTTTT	CASSLRGWERSEKLFF
-	14	-	TRBJ2-1	TRBV5-1	TGCGCCAGCAGCTCGGTTCGGGGCTGGGATGAGCAGTTCTTC	CASSSVRGWDEQFF
-	11	-	TRBJ2-7	TRBV30	TGTGCCTGGAGAGGCAGCTACGAGCAGTACTTC	CAWRGSYEQYF
TRBD1	15	-	TRBJ2-7	TRBV13	TGTGCCAGCAGCTATCCCGGGACAGGGGGCGCCGAGCAGTACTTC	CASSYPGTGGAEQYF
-	13	-	TRBJ2-5	TRBV18	TGTGCCAGCTCACCAGGGGGAGATGAGACCCAGTACTTC	CASSPGGDETQYF
-	16	-	TRBJ2-2	TRBV7-9	TGTGCCAGCAGCTTAGGAGGGGCGGTGAACACCGGGGAGCTGTTTTTT	CASSLGGAVNTGELFF
-	11	-	TRBJ2-7	TRBV18	TGTGCCAGCTCAACCGGACGCGAGCAGTACTTC	CASSTGREQYF
-	13	-	TRBJ2-7	TRBV19	TGTGCCAGTAGTATAGATTCAGGGAACGAGCAGTACTTC	CASSIDSGNEQYF
TRBD2	15	-	TRBJ2-3	TRBV7-9	TGTGCCAGCAGCCTAGCGGGTCATAGTACAGATACGCAGTATTTT	CASSLAGHSTDTQYF
TRBD1	13	-	TRBJ2-5	TRBV2	TGTGCCAGCAGTTTGGGACAGGGGGCAACCCAGTACTTC	CASSLGQGATQYF
-	11	-	TRBJ2-5	TRBV7-2	TGTGCCAGCAGCTTACCCCAGCGCCAGTACTTC	CASSLPQRQYF
-	16	-	TRBJ1-5	TRBV28	TGTGCCAGCAGTTTGGACTATTCAAAGGGCAATCAGCCCCAGCATTTT	CASSLDYSKGNQPQHF
-	15	-	TRBJ1-5	TRBV25-1	TGTGCCAGCAGTGAATCGAGTTTGGGTAATCAGCCCCAGCATTTT	CASSESSLGNQPQHF
-	14	-	TRBJ2-7	TRBV7-9	TGTGCCAGCAGCTTAGCGCGGGGGCCCTACGAGCAGTACTTC	CASSLARGPYEQYF
TRBD1	16	once	TRBJ2-5	TRBV4-1	TGCGCCAGCAGCCAAGAGAAGACAGGGCGCCAAGAGACCCAGTACTTC	CASSQEKTGRQETQYF
-	12	-	TRBJ2-3	TRBV6-5	TGTGCCAGCAGTTCAAATACAGATACGCAGTATTTT	CASSSNTDTQYF
TRBD1	14	-	TRBJ1-4	TRBV2	TGTGCCACTAAGGGGGACAGGGCGGATGAAAAACTGTTTTTT	CATKGDRADEKLFF